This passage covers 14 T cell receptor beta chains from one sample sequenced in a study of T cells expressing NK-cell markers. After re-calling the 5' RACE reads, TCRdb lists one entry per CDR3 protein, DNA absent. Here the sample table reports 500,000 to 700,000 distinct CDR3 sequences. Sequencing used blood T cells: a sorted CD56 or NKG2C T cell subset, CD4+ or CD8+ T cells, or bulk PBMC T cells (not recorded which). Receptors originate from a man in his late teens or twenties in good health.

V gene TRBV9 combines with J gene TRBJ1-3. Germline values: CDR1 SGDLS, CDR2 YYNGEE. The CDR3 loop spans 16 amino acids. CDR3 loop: CASSLSGSLSGNTIYF.

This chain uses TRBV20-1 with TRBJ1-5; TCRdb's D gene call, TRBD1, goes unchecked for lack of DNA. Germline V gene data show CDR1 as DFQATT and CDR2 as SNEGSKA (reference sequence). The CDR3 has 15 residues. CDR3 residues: CSAQDRGTGNQPQHF.

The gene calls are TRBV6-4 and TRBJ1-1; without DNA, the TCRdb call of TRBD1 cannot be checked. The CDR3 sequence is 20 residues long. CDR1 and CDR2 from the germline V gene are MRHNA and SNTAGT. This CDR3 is CATFQIIPGTADSRNTEAFF.

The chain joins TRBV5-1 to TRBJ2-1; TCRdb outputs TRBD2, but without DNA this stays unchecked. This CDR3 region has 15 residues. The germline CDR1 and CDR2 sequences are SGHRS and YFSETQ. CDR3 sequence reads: CASSLGPGGPLEQFF.

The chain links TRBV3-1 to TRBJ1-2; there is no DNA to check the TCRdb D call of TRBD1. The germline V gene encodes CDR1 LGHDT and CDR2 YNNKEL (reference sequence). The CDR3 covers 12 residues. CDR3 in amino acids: CASSQTGVGYTF. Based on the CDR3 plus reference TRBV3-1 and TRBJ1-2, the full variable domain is DTAVSQTPKYLVTQMGNDKSIKCEQNLGHDTMYWYKQDSKKFLKIMFSYNNKELIINETVPNRFSPKSPDKAHLNLHINSLELGDSAVYFCASSQTGVGYTFGSGTRLTVV.

The CDR3 sequence: CASSHGQGILREGNNEQFF. The rearrangement uses TRBV6-1 and TRBJ2-1; without DNA, the TCRdb call of TRBD1 cannot be checked. The CDR3 loop spans 19 amino acids. The V gene's germline CDR1 is MNHNS and CDR2 SASEGT.

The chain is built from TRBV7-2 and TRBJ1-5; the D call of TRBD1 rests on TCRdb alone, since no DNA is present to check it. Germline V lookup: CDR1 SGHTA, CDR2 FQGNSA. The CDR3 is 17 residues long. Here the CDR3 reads CASSLAGGQDSNQPQHF.

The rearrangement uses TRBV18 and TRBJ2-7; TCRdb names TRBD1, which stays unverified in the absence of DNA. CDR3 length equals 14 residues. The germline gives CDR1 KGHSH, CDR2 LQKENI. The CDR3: CASSPMDISYEQYF.

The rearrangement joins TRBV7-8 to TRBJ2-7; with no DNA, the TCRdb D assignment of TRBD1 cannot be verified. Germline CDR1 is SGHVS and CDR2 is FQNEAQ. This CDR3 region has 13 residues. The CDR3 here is CASSATAPGEQYF.

The CDR3 is CASSSPRGDSGYEQYF. This chain joins TRBV28 and TRBJ2-7; TCRdb's D call, TRBD1, is unchecked because there is no DNA. The CDR3 is 16 residues long. The germline V gene has CDR1 MDHEN and CDR2 SYDVKM.

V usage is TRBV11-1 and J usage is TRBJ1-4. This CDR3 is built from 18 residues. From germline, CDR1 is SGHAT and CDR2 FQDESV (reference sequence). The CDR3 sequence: CASSLGPGVRGSNEKLFF.

This CDR3 reads CASSTSIITDRGRRTEAFF. The chain combines TRBV11-1 with TRBJ1-1; TCRdb's D call, TRBD1, is unchecked because there is no DNA. Germline V lookup: CDR1 SGHAT, CDR2 FQDESV (reference sequence). This CDR3 comprises 19 residues.

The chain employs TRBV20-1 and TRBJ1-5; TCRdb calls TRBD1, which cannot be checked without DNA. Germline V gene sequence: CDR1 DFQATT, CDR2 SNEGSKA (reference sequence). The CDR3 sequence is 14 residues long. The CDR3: CSARKAGSNQPQHF.

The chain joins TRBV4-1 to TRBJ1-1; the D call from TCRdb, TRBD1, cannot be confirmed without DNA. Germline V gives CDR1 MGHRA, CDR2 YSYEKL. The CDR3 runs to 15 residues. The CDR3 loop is CASSPLQGSGAEAFF.